These 9 T cell receptor beta chains were sequenced from one sample in a study of blood T cell repertoires in COVID-19. Sequencing was performed with immunoSEQ multiplex PCR; in TCRdb, only in-frame clones are kept and a portion is missing. Of 200,000 or so clones in the sample, 75% to 90% were seen once. Specimen: peripheral blood. These receptor sequences come from a man between 65 and 85 years old with active or convalescent COVID-19.

This chain links TRBV7-9 with TRBJ2-7; weak D call: TRBD2 (6 bases). CDR3 size: 15 residues. Trimming took off 0 bases at V and 3 bases at J, with 12 bases between the two ends. The V gene's germline CDR1 is SEHNR and CDR2 FQNEAQ (reference sequence). The CDR3 reads CASSLAERRGYEQYF. The CDR3 bases are TGTGCCAGCAGCTTAGCGGAGCGGAGGGGCTACGAGCAGTACTTC.

The chain links TRBV7-2 to TRBJ2-7, with 8 bases lining up with TRBD1. This CDR3 is 15 amino acids long. Trimming at V came to 5 bases and at J to 2 bases, leaving 8 bases not matched to a gene. Germline V CDR1 and CDR2: SGHTA, FQGNSA. The CDR3 region has the DNA TGTGCCAGCAGCGTAAGGGCAGGGGGCACCTACGAGCAGTACTTC. Protein product: CASSVRAGGTYEQYF.

This clone was counted once. The chain is built from TRBV19 and TRBJ2-2; 7 bases align to TRBD1. This CDR3 has 16 amino acids. The germline V gene encodes CDR1 LNHDA and CDR2 SQIVND (reference sequence). Trimming took 6 bases from V and 7 from J; bases not matched to a gene: 14. CDR3 sequence reads: CASSPSMTGSFGELFF. The CDR3 coding sequence is TGTGCCAGTAGCCCATCTATGACAGGGAGTTTCGGGGAGCTGTTTTTT.

On this clone itself: The same CDR3 arises from other DNA sequences in this sample as well. This chain connects TRBV6-2 or TRBV6-3 to TRBJ2-3; 7 bases agree with TRBD2. Trimming cost V 0 bases and J 4 bases; bases outside gene matches: 1. CDR1 and CDR2 (germline): MNHEY, SVGEGT. CDR3 length: 14 residues. Here the CDR3 reads CASSYSGGADTQYF. CDR3 bases: TGTGCCAGCAGTTACTCGGGAGGGGCAGATACGCAGTATTTT.

The chain couples TRBV6-4 to TRBJ2-3; D is possibly TRBD1 (6 bases). V gave up 2 bases and J gave up 8 bases, with 23 bases separating them. Looked up from germline, CDR1 is MRHNA and CDR2 is SNTAGT. This CDR3 region has 17 residues. The CDR3 region has the DNA TGTGCCAGCAGTGACGAGACAGGAGCCAGGGGCCTGTCTACGCAGTATTTT. This translates into CASSDETGARGLSTQYF.

This rearrangement joins TRBV6-1 to TRBJ2-1; 10 nucleotides agree with TRBD2. The CDR3 has 18 residues. CDR1 MNHNS and CDR2 SASEGT come from the germline V gene. V lost 3 bases to trimming and J lost 3 bases; unmatched junction nucleotides: 11. The CDR3 nucleotides are TGTGCCAGCAGTGACGTGCCGGGACTAGCGAGAGACTACAATGAGCAGTTCTTC. Protein product: CASSDVPGLARDYNEQFF.

The rearrangement uses TRBV10-3 and TRBJ2-2, with D maybe TRBD1 (8 bases). Germline CDR1 is ENHRY and CDR2 is SYGVKD. CDR3 length: 16 residues. V lost 2 bases and J lost 6, with 16 bases in between. The CDR3 DNA follows: TGTGCCATCAGTGAGGGACAGGGAGGGGTGTCCGGGGAGCTGTTTTTT. It specifies CAISEGQGGVSGELFF.

V is TRBV27 and J is TRBJ1-2, with 9 bases identical to TRBD1. The J segment lost 2 bases and the V segment lost 6 bases, leaving 7 bases of the junction unmatched. CDR3 length: 15 residues. The germline V gene encodes CDR1 MNHEY and CDR2 SMNVEV (reference sequence). The CDR3 nucleotides read TGTGCCAGCAGCCGCTGGGACAGGGAGAACTATGGCTACACCTTC. It codes for CASSRWDRENYGYTF.

This chain links TRBV7-2 with TRBJ1-1; maybe TRBD1 (5 bases). Looked up from germline, CDR1 is SGHTA and CDR2 is FQGNSA. There are 14 residues in the CDR3. Deletions cut 1 base from V and 5 bases from J, with 11 bases between. CDR3 residues: CASSLVREGTEAFF. CDR3 nucleotides: TGTGCCAGCAGCTTAGTTAGGGAGGGGACTGAAGCTTTCTTT.